Following are 27 T cell receptor beta chains from one sample sequenced in a study of beta chain features in type 1 diabetes. Sequencing targeted expressed TCRB transcripts, as all isolated RNA had been reverse transcribed. This table comes from immunoSEQ multiplex PCR, and its TCRdb copy is limited to in-frame clones, with some not included. The sample lists about 410,000 clones; around 14% were seen once. What was sequenced was naive CD4+ T cells from blood. The receptors derive from a man aged 30 to 45 in good health.

Only a few counts were recorded for this clone. The chain joins TRBV6-5 to TRBJ2-1; weak D call: TRBD1 (6 bases). Per the germline V gene, CDR1 is MNHEY and CDR2 is SVGAGI. Trimming took 4 bases from V and 12 from J, leaving 16 bases between them. The CDR3 consists of 13 residues. As DNA, the CDR3 is TGTGCCAGCAGTTGGACAGAGGTCAGTGCGCAGTTCTTC. As protein: CASSWTEVSAQFF.

There are a few counts of this clone. The genes are TRBV19 and TRBJ2-5, with D tentatively TRBD2 (6 bases). Germline V gene data show CDR1 as LNHDA and CDR2 as SQIVND (reference sequence). Trimming removed 7 bases from V and 6 bases from J, with 15 bases in between. The CDR3 is 13 residues long. Here the CDR3 reads CASTSGGTKTQYF. DNA for the CDR3: TGTGCCAGTACCTCCGGGGGTACGAAGACCCAGTACTTC. Drawing the rest from reference TRBV19 and TRBJ2-5, the complete variable domain is DGGITQSPKYLFRKEGQNVTLSCEQNLNHDAMYWYRQDPGQGLRLIYYSQIVNDFQKGDIAEGYSVSREKKESFPLTVTSAQKNPTAFYLCASTSGGTKTQYFGPGTRLLVL.

This clone was seen more than once but under ten times. The rearrangement joins TRBV7-9 to TRBJ2-1; 7 nucleotides align to TRBD1. The CDR3 has 16 residues. Germline V lookup: CDR1 SEHNR, CDR2 FQNEAQ (reference sequence). J was trimmed by 3 bases and V by 4 bases; bases with no gene match: 9. In nucleotides, the CDR3 is TGTGCCAGCAGCTCCCTAGATGGACAGGTCTACAATGAGCAGTTCTTC. It is translated as CASSSLDGQVYNEQFF.

The genes are TRBV5-1 and TRBJ2-2; the D gene could be TRBD1 or TRBD2 (5 bases each). V was shortened by 3 bases and J by 6 bases, with 15 bases between the two germline ends. Per germline, CDR1 SGHRS and CDR2 YFSETQ. CDR3 size: 15 residues. The CDR3 DNA is TGCGCCAGCAGCTCCCGAGGGGCTGGTGCCGGGGAGCTGTTTTTT. Residues: CASSSRGAGAGELFF.

This clone has just a few counts. This chain joins TRBV14 and TRBJ2-7, with 8 nucleotides matching TRBD1. CDR3 length equals 16 residues. CDR1 and CDR2 from the germline V gene are SGHDN and FVKESK. The V and J ends lost 4 bases and 2 bases, in that order; junction bases with no gene match: 10. The CDR3 coding sequence is TGTGCCAGCAGCCGGCGCGGACAGGGATTAACCTACGAGCAGTACTTC. This translates into CASSRRGQGLTYEQYF.

This clone was seen many times. The chain links TRBV6-4 to TRBJ2-1; D is unclear. The germline V gene encodes CDR1 MRHNA and CDR2 SNTAGT. V was trimmed by 8 bases and J by 8 bases, leaving 13 bases between them. This CDR3 is 12 amino acids long. Here the CDR3 reads CASSSHSDEQFF. The CDR3 DNA reads TGTGCCAGCTCATCACACAGCGATGAGCAGTTCTTC.

In this sample, this clone turned up a few times. The gene calls are TRBV5-6 and TRBJ2-3; the D gene is possibly TRBD2 (6 bases). Germline CDR1 is SGHDT and CDR2 is YYEEEE. V lost 4 bases and J 0 bases, leaving 9 bases between the germline ends. This CDR3 has 14 residues. The CDR3 region is CASSAGTSTDTQYF. As DNA, the CDR3 is TGTGCCAGCAGCGCCGGGACTAGCACAGATACGCAGTATTTT.

This rearrangement joins TRBV30 to TRBJ1-2; D is undetermined. V was cut by 5 bases and J by 2 bases, with 9 bases left in between. The germline CDR1 and CDR2 sequences are GTSNPN and SVGIG (reference sequence). The CDR3 spans 12 residues. CDR3 DNA sequence: TGTGCCTGGGACTTGAGCAACTATGGCTACACCTTC. It specifies CAWDLSNYGYTF.

This clone was seen a few times. The chain links TRBV29-1 to TRBJ1-1; D is unresolved. This CDR3 region has 13 residues. V lost 4 bases and J 0 bases, leaving 9 bases between the germline ends. CDR1 is SQVTM, CDR2 ANQGSEA, per germline. The DNA of the CDR3 is TGCAGCGTTGGGGTCAGTATGAACACTGAAGCTTTCTTT. Protein sequence: CSVGVSMNTEAFF. The whole variable domain, remainder taken from reference TRBV29-1 and TRBJ1-1, is SAVISQKPSRDICQRGTSLTIQCQVDSQVTMMFWYRQQPGQSLTLIATANQGSEATYESGFVIDKFPISRPNLTFSTLTVSNMSPEDSSIYLCSVGVSMNTEAFFGQGTRLTVV.

The rearrangement joins TRBV5-6 to TRBJ1-1; D gene unclear. Between the trimmed V and J ends, which lost 4 bases and 1 base, there was a span of 14 bases. CDR3 length: 15 amino acids. CDR1 is SGHDT and CDR2 is YYEEEE in the germline V gene. CDR3 in DNA: TGTGCCAGCAGCCATGCCGCAGTCCCGAACACTGAAGCTTTCTTT. Encoded protein: CASSHAAVPNTEAFF. Using reference TRBV5-6 and TRBJ1-1 for the parts outside the CDR3, the full variable domain is DAGVTQSPTHLIKTRGQQVTLRCSPKSGHDTVSWYQQALGQGPQFIFQYYEEEERQRGNFPDRFSGHQFPNYSSELNVNALLLGDSALYLCASSHAAVPNTEAFFGQGTRLTVV.

On this clone itself: This same CDR3 is encoded by further DNA sequences in the sample. The J gene is TRBJ1-5, the V gene TRBV29-1; D may be TRBD1 (5 bases). From germline, CDR1 is SQVTM and CDR2 ANQGSEA. Between the trimmed V and J ends, which lost 4 bases and 4 bases, there was a span of 8 bases. This CDR3 comprises 12 residues. This chain's CDR3 is CSVGGGNQPQHF. The CDR3, as DNA: TGCAGCGTTGGCGGGGGGAATCAGCCCCAGCATTTT.

A few counts support this clone. The chain recombines TRBV30 with TRBJ1-4; TRBD1 might be the D (5 bases). Germline values: CDR1 GTSNPN, CDR2 SVGIG (reference sequence). The germline V and J ends were trimmed by 5 bases and 3 bases, with 10 bases remaining between them. CDR3 size: 13 residues. CDR3 loop: CAWGQGANEKLFF. The CDR3 nucleotides are TGTGCCTGGGGGCAGGGTGCTAATGAAAAACTGTTTTTT.

In this sample, this clone turned up a few times. The CDR3 here is CATSRDRGLSTDTQYF. CDR3 coding DNA: TGTGCCACCAGCAGAGATCGGGGTCTTAGCACAGATACGCAGTATTTT. This chain links TRBV15 with TRBJ2-3, with D possibly matching TRBD2 (5 bases). Trimming left V 0 bases short and J 0 bases short, with 10 bases between. This CDR3 has 16 residues. CDR1 and CDR2 (germline): LNHNV, YYDKDF (reference sequence). Based on the CDR3 plus reference TRBV15 and TRBJ2-3, the full variable domain is DAMVIQNPRYQVTQFGKPVTLSCSQTLNHNVMYWYQQKSSQAPKLLFHYYDKDFNNEADTPDNFQSRRPNTSFCFLDIRSPGLGDTAMYLCATSRDRGLSTDTQYFGPGTRLTVL.

This clone has only a few counts. The chain recombines TRBV25-1 with TRBJ2-7; 7 nucleotides line up with TRBD1. The CDR3 sequence is 16 residues long. Trimming removed 0 bases from V and 0 bases from J; junction bases left unmatched: 5. Germline lookup yields CDR1 MGHDK and CDR2 SYGVNS. The CDR3 here is CASSEYSRDSSYEQYV. CDR3 sequence (DNA): TGTGCCAGCAGTGAATACAGCAGGGACAGCTCCTACGAGCAGTACGTC.

This clone was observed a few times. The J gene is TRBJ2-2, the V gene TRBV7-2, with D unresolved. There are 15 residues in the CDR3. CDR1 SGHTA and CDR2 FQGNSA come from the germline V gene. V lost 1 base and J 0 bases, leaving 6 bases between the germline ends. As DNA, the CDR3 is TGTGCCAGCAGCTTAGTGCAGACGAACACCGGGGAGCTGTTTTTT. Amino acids: CASSLVQTNTGELFF.

This clone was seen a few times. The rearrangement links TRBV5-4 to TRBJ2-7; 9 positions agree with TRBD2. The germline CDR1 and CDR2 sequences are SGHNT and YYREEE (reference sequence). This CDR3 is built from 15 residues. V lost 2 bases, J lost 2 bases, and 5 bases stayed unmatched. CDR3 nucleotide sequence: TGTGCCAGCAGCTTAAGCGGGGGGTTACCCTACGAGCAGTACTTC. Translating gives CASSLSGGLPYEQYF. Together with reference TRBV5-4 and TRBJ2-7, the CDR3 gives the full variable domain: ETGVTQSPTHLIKTRGQQVTLRCSSQSGHNTVSWYQQALGQGPQFIFQYYREEENGRGNFPPRFSGLQFPNYSSELNVNALELDDSALYLCASSLSGGLPYEQYFGPGTRLTVT.

The chain is built from TRBV6-6 and TRBJ2-2; 11 bases agree with TRBD2. The germline V gene has CDR1 MNHNY and CDR2 SVGAGI (reference sequence). The CDR3 contains 16 residues. V gave up 2 bases and J gave up 6 bases; unmatched junction bases: 5. DNA for the CDR3: TGTGCCAGCAGTTACCCCTTAGCGGGAGGGCCCGGGGAGCTGTTTTTT. Its protein product is CASSYPLAGGPGELFF.

This clone has just a few counts. In nucleotides, the CDR3 is TGTGCCAGCAGCGGAGATACGCAGTATTTT. The encoded protein is CASSGDTQYF. The chain recombines TRBV7-9 with TRBJ2-3; D call uncertain. Germline V CDR1 and CDR2: SEHNR, FQNEAQ (reference sequence). The length of the CDR3 is 10 residues. V was clipped by 5 bases and J by 5 bases, with 2 bases between them.

The chain has TRBV9 and TRBJ1-1; D possibly corresponds to TRBD1 (5 bases). This CDR3 spans 13 amino acids. CDR1 and CDR2 from the germline V gene are SGDLS and YYNGEE. The ends were cut back, 0 bases at V and 5 bases at J, with 8 bases in the middle. The CDR3 reads CASSVDWGTEAFF. The CDR3 nucleotides read TGTGCCAGCAGCGTAGATTGGGGGACTGAAGCTTTCTTT. Combining the CDR3 with reference TRBV9 and TRBJ1-1 gives the whole variable domain DSGVTQTPKHLITATGQRVTLRCSPRSGDLSVYWYQQSLDQGLQFLIQYYNGEERAKGNILERFSAQQFPDLHSELNLSSLELGDSALYFCASSVDWGTEAFFGQGTRLTVV.

In this sample, this clone turned up a few times. This CDR3 is CASSLRLAGARNEQFF. The CDR3 bases are TGTGCCAGCAGTTTAAGGCTAGCGGGGGCTCGCAATGAGCAGTTCTTC. The chain links TRBV27 to TRBJ2-1, with 10 nucleotides matching TRBD2. Germline V gene data show CDR1 as MNHEY and CDR2 as SMNVEV (reference sequence). Germline trimming cut 2 bases from V and 6 bases from J; bases unmatched to any gene: 7. The CDR3 has 16 residues.

In its sample, this clone was seen a few times. The CDR3 loop reads CASSLTKNTGELFF. The CDR3 DNA sequence: TGTGCCAGCAGCTTAACGAAGAACACCGGGGAGCTGTTTTTT. J is TRBJ2-2 and V is TRBV7-2, with unresolved D. V lost 2 bases, J lost 1 base, and 5 bases lay in between. Looked up from germline, CDR1 is SGHTA and CDR2 is FQGNSA. CDR3 length: 14 residues.

This clone was seen only a few times. The rearrangement joins TRBV25-1 to TRBJ2-1; no reliable D call. Per germline, CDR1 MGHDK and CDR2 SYGVNS. The length of the CDR3 is 14 residues. The V end was cut by 11 bases, the J end by 0 bases, with 14 bases between. CDR3 sequence: CALGSTYSYNEQFF. The CDR3 bases are TGTGCCTTGGGCTCCACTTACTCCTACAATGAGCAGTTCTTC.

V usage is TRBV18 and J usage is TRBJ2-1; no clear D. The V and J ends lost 1 base and 7 bases respectively, with 8 bases between them. CDR1 and CDR2 (germline): KGHSH, LQKENI. The CDR3 spans 13 residues. CDR3 nucleotide sequence: TGTGCCAGCTCACCACGGGCGGCTAATGAGCAGTTCTTC. Its protein product is CASSPRAANEQFF. The full variable domain, in which reference TRBV18 and TRBJ2-1 provide the parts outside the CDR3, is NAGVMQNPRHLVRRRGQEARLRCSPMKGHSHVYWYRQLPEEGLKFMVYLQKENIIDESGMPKERFSAEFPKEGPSILRIQQVVRGDSAAYFCASSPRAANEQFFGPGTRLTVL.

The V call is TRBV10-3, the J call TRBJ2-7, with TRBD2 as a possible D gene (5 bases). The ends were cut back, 3 bases at V and 4 bases at J, with 10 bases in the middle. This CDR3 is 13 amino acids long. CDR1 is ENHRY and CDR2 is SYGVKD in the germline V gene. The DNA of the CDR3 is TGTGCCATCAGTGAATCCCCGGGGTACGAGCAGTACGTC. It codes for CAISESPGYEQYV.

This clone has only a few counts. V and J are TRBV2 and TRBJ2-5, with TRBD1 matching 7 bases. Germline V lookup: CDR1 SNHLY, CDR2 FYNNEI. This CDR3 region has 14 residues. With V trimmed by 3 bases and J by 5 bases, 6 bases remained unmatched. The CDR3 DNA sequence: TGTGCCAGCAGTGAGACAGGGATGGGGGAGACCCAGTACTTC. This sequence encodes CASSETGMGETQYF. The variable domain in full, completed from reference TRBV2 and TRBJ2-5, reads EPEVTQTPSHQVTQMGQEVILRCVPISNHLYFYWYRQILGQKVEFLVSFYNNEISEKSEIFDDQFSVERPDGSNFTLKIRSTKLEDSAMYFCASSETGMGETQYFGPGTRLLVL.

In its sample, this clone was seen a few times. The genes are TRBV7-2 and TRBJ1-3; 8 bases fit TRBD1. Germline CDR1 reads SGHTA; CDR2 reads FQGNSA. V lost 8 bases to trimming and J lost 3 bases; unmatched junction nucleotides: 6. This CDR3 contains 14 residues. CDR3 coding DNA: TGTGCCAGCTCACAGGGGGTCGATGGAAACACCATATATTTT. It translates to CASSQGVDGNTIYF.

This chain joins TRBV11-2 and TRBJ2-2, with unresolved D. The V gene lost 6 bases and the J gene lost 4 bases, with 6 bases spanning the gap. The CDR3 has 12 amino acids. CDR1 and CDR2 (germline): SGHAT, FQNNGV. The CDR3 is CASRQSTGELFF. Here the CDR3 DNA reads TGTGCCAGCAGACAAAGCACCGGGGAGCTGTTTTTT.